This T cell receptor (beta chain) was identified in a study of T cell repertoires in aging, cancer and after chemotherapy. A mixed TRB-A/B primer pool amplified rearranged TRB by multiplex touch-down PCR. From the multiplex PCR reads, TCRdb called clonotypes with MiXCR, one entry per CDR3 protein. This sample has 1,500 to 2,000 distinct CDR3 sequences, with around 28% found just once. Germline-derived CDR1 and CDR2 are DFQATT and SNEGSKA (reference sequence). V lost 1 base to trimming and J lost 6 bases; unmatched junction nucleotides: 8. CDR3 length: 14 residues. Amplification of TCR beta used genomic DNA extracted from peripheral blood.

The chain uses TRBV20-1 and TRBJ2-7; TRBD2 matches 8 bases. Sequencing was carried out using blood. The receptor was derived from a human donor with a blood cancer. The donor label of this sample is uncertain. The CDR3 loop reads CSARVGAGVSEQYF. In nucleotides, the CDR3 is TGCAGTGCTAGAGTCGGAGCGGGAGTGTCCGAGCAGTACTTC.